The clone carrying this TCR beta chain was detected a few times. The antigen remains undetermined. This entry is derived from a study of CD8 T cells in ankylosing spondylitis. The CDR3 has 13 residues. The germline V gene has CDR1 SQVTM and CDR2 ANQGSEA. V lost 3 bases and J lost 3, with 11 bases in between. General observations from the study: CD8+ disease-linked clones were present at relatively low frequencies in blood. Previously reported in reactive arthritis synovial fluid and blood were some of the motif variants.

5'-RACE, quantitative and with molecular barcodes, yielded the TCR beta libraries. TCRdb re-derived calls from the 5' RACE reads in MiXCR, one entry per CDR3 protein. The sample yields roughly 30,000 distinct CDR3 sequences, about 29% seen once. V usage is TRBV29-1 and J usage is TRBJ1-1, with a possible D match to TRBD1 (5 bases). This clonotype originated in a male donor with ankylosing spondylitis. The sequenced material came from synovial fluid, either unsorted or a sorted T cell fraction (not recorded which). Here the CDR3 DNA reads TGCAGCGTTGATAGGCAGGGTCACACTGAAGCTTTCTTT. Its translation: CSVDRQGHTEAFF.